These 8 T cell receptor beta chains were sequenced from one sample in a study of T cell repertoires in cytomegalovirus infection. These receptors have no known antigen. TCRdb used MiXCR to reprocess the reads, holding one entry per CDR3 protein. The sample has about 60,000 distinct CDR3 sequences, more than 25% seen once. Input material: PBMCs, sequenced either directly or after in vitro stimulation (not recorded which). The receptor set was obtained from a human donor in good health (CMV status not recorded). Some clones in this sample may be carry-over from other donors' samples.

CDR3 in amino acids: CATQARAYEQYF. CDR3 DNA sequence: TGTGCCACTCAGGCCAGGGCTTACGAGCAGTACTTC. The chain links TRBV10-3 to TRBJ2-7, with TRBD1 as a possible D gene (5 bases). This CDR3 has 12 residues. V gave up 10 bases and J gave up 4 bases, with 14 bases separating them. Germline CDR1 and CDR2: ENHRY and SYGVKD.

This clonotype came up many times. V is TRBV20-1 and J is TRBJ1-5; the match to TRBD1 covers 9 bases. The CDR3 consists of 15 residues. Germline lookup yields CDR1 DFQATT and CDR2 SNEGSKA (reference sequence). V was clipped by 6 bases and J by 6 bases; unmatched bases: 12. CDR3 sequence reads: CSAKQTGGPVQPQHF. CDR3 nucleotides: TGCAGTGCCAAACAGACAGGGGGACCGGTTCAGCCCCAGCATTTT.

V gene TRBV6-2 or TRBV6-3 combines with J gene TRBJ2-7; 10 bases align to TRBD2. The CDR3 consists of 15 residues. V lost 5 bases, J lost 1 base, and 5 bases stayed unmatched. The germline gives CDR1 MNHEY, CDR2 SVGEGT. The CDR3: CASSTPGLASYEQYF. CDR3 sequence (DNA): TGTGCCAGCAGTACCCCGGGACTAGCGTCCTACGAGCAGTACTTC.

The chain couples TRBV27 to TRBJ2-7; D uncertain. The CDR3 is made up of 14 amino acids. Trimming shortened V by 4 bases and J by 2 bases, and 12 bases separated the two germline ends. Germline CDR1 and CDR2: MNHEY and SMNVEV (reference sequence). The CDR3 DNA follows: TGTGCCAGCAGTTCCCTCCTAGGAACCTACGAGCAGTACTTC. It yields the protein CASSSLLGTYEQYF.

The chain recombines TRBV2 with TRBJ1-1; D call uncertain. With 7 bases removed from V and 0 bases from J, the gap between germline ends came to 9 bases. Germline values: CDR1 SNHLY, CDR2 FYNNEI. The CDR3 sequence is 13 residues long. The CDR3 loop reads CASTLLMNTEAFF. The CDR3 DNA reads as TGTGCCAGCACCCTCCTCATGAACACTGAAGCTTTCTTT.

This clonotype showed up just a few times. This rearrangement joins TRBV7-6 to TRBJ2-7; D ambiguous. CDR1 is SGHVS and CDR2 is FNYEAQ in the germline V gene. This CDR3 comprises 12 residues. V dropped 4 bases and J dropped 4 bases, with 8 bases sitting between them. The CDR3 bases are TGTGCCAGCAGCTCTTACAGTTACGAGCAGTACTTC. This gives the protein CASSSYSYEQYF. Combining the CDR3 with reference TRBV7-6 and TRBJ2-7 gives the whole variable domain GAGVSQSPRYKVTKRGQDVALRCDPISGHVSLYWYRQALGQGPEFLTYFNYEAQQDKSGLPNDRFSAERPEGSISTLTIQRTEQRDSAMYRCASSSYSYEQYFGPGTRLTVT.

A remark on this clonotype: Mismatch with germline at one junction end may stem from a read error. V gene TRBV19 combines with J gene TRBJ1-1; TRBD1 is a possible D gene (5 bases). The CDR3 sequence is 15 residues long. Germline V lookup: CDR1 LNHDA, CDR2 SQIVND (reference sequence). The CDR3 nucleotides read TGTACCAGTAGTACGCGACTAGGGGTGAACACTGAAGCTTTCTTT. Translating it yields CTSSTRLGVNTEAFF. Full variable domain (rest looked up from reference TRBV19 and TRBJ1-1): DGGITQSPKYLFRKEGQNVTLSCEQNLNHDAMYWYRQDPGQGLRLIYYSQIVNDFQKGDIAEGYSVSREKKESFPLTVTSAQKNPTAFYLCTSSTRLGVNTEAFFGQGTRLTVV.

The chain is built from TRBV19 and TRBJ2-7; D is perhaps TRBD1 (5 bases). V was cut by 3 bases and J by 2 bases, with 11 bases left in between. Germline CDR1 is LNHDA and CDR2 is SQIVND (reference sequence). The CDR3 loop spans 14 amino acids. CDR3 bases: TGTGCCAGTAGTATCTCGGACATAGCCTACGAGCAGTACTTC. It specifies CASSISDIAYEQYF.